The rows below give T cell receptor beta chains drawn from one sample of a study of blood T cell repertoires in COVID-19. Assay: immunoSEQ multiplex PCR; the TCRdb copy retains only in-frame clones and omits some. The sample includes 150,000 to 200,000 clones, 85% to 90% seen only once; the top ten take about 4%. Sequences were obtained from peripheral blood. The receptors come from a man aged 18-30 years with active or convalescent COVID-19. CDR3s include the opening cysteine and the closing phenylalanine or tryptophan.

V	CDR3
TRBV2	CASSDRGTEAFF
TRBV30	CAWSVGGSGANVLTF
TRBV5-6	CASSRTGNYGYTF
TRBV7-8	CASSPPGLAAFTDTQYF
TRBV7-9	CASSLLVIATSLQETQYF
TRBV19	CASSIAGGMGNEKLFF
TRBV15	CATSRDRNQPQHF
TRBV18	CASSPDSNNQPQHF
TRBV11-2	CASSLGSSAGGLKEQFF
TRBV24-1	CATRGAGVNTEAFF
TRBV7-9	CASRSIGGLDGYTF
TRBV5-1	CASSYTLGQNTGELFF
TRBV6-2/TRBV6-3	CASSHNGRNQPQHF
TRBV7-2	CASSLSFGFGDSTEAFF
TRBV14	CASSQVTVGNTIYF
TRBV7-2	CASSFTPSYEQYF
TRBV27	CASSLSRGYGYTF
TRBV6-2/TRBV6-3	CASSLGKGGQPQHF
TRBV4-2	CASSQGPTSIYEQYF
TRBV4-2	CASSQGGITEAFF
TRBV4-2	CASSPRGSGANVLTF
TRBV10-3	CAIGRKRGASTDTQYF
TRBV5-1	CASSFPKGGDTDTQYF
TRBV20-1	CSAPGTGELFF
TRBV19	CASTGTASYEQYF
TRBV6-5	CASSLAVHNSPLHF
TRBV7-9	CASSLLSGGRGTDTQYF
TRBV7-2	CASRRLAGTTDTQYF
TRBV5-1	CASSSGGMMGETQYF
TRBV30	CAWDRGSSGNTIYF
TRBV6-5	CASSYSGQDYGYTF